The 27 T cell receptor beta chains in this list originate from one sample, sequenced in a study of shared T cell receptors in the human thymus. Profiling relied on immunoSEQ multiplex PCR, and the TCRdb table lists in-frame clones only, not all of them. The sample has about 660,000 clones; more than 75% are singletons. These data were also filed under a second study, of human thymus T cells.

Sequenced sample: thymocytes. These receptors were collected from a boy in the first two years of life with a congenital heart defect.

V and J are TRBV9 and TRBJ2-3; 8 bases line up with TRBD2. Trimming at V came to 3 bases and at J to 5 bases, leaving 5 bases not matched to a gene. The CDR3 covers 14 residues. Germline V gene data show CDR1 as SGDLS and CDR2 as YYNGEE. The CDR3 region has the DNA TGTGCCAGCAGCGCCCTCGGGGGGGGAGATACGCAGTATTTT. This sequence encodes CASSALGGGDTQYF.

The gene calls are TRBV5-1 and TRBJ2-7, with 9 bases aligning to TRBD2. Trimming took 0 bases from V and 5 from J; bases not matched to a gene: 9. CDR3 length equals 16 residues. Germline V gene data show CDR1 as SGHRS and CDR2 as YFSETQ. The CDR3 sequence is CASSLASREGPDEQYF. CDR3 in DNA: TGCGCCAGCAGCTTGGCCTCGCGGGAGGGCCCCGACGAGCAGTACTTC. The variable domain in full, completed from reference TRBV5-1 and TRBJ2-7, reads KAGVTQTPRYLIKTRGQQVTLSCSPISGHRSVSWYQQTPGQGLQFLFEYFSETQRNKGNFPGRFSGRQFSNSRSEMNVSTLELGDSALYLCASSLASREGPDEQYFGPGTRLTVT.

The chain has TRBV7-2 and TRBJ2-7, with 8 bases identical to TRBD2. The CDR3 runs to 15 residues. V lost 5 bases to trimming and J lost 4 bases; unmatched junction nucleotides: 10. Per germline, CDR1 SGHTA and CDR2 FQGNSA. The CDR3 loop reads CASSLERGFSYEQYF. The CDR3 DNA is TGTGCCAGCAGCCTGGAGCGGGGGTTCTCGTACGAGCAGTACTTC.

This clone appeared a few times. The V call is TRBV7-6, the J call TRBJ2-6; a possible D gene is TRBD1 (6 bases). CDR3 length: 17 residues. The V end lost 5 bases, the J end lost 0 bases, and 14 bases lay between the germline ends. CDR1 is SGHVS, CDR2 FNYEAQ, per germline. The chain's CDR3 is CASSLGHPLSGANVLTF. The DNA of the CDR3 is TGTGCCAGCAGCCTGGGACACCCCCTCTCTGGGGCCAACGTCCTGACTTTC.

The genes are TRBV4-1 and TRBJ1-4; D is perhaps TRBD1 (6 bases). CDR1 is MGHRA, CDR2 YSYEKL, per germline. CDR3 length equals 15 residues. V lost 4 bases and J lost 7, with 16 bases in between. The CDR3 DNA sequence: TGCGCCAGCAGCCGGCGGGCAGGGGCGCCTGAAAAACTGTTTTTT. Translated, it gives CASSRRAGAPEKLFF.

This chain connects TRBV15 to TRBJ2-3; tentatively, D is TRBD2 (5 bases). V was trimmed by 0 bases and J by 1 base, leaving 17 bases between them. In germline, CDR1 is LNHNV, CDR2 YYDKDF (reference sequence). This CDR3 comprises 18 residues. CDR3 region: CATSRDRAGLPRTDTQYF. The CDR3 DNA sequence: TGTGCCACCAGCAGAGATCGGGCGGGCCTACCACGCACAGATACGCAGTATTTT.

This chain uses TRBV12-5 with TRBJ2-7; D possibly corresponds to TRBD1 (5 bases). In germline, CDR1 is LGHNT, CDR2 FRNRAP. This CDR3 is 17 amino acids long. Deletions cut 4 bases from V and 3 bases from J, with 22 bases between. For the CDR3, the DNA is TGTGCTAGTGGTTCCCAGGGTCCACTCTTTCCCCTCTACGAGCAGTACTTC. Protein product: CASGSQGPLFPLYEQYF.

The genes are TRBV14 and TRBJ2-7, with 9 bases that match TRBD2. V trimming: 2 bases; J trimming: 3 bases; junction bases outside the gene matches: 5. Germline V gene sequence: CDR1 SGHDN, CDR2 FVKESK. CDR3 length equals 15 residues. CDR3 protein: CASSQRTSEDYEQYF. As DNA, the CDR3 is TGTGCCAGCAGCCAAAGGACTAGCGAGGACTACGAGCAGTACTTC.

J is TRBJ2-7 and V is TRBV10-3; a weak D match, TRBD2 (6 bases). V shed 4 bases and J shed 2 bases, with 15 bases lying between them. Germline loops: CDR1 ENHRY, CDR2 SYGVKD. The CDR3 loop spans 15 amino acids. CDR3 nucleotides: TGTGCCATCAGTGGGATCGGAGGGTGGCCCTACGAGCAGTACTTC. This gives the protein CAISGIGGWPYEQYF.

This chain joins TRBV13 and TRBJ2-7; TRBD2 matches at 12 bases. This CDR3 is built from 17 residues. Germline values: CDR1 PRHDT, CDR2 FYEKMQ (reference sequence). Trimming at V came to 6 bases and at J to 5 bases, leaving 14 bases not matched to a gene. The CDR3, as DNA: TGTGCCAGCAGTTCAAACCCCGGACTAGCGGGAATGAACGAGCAGTACTTC. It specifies CASSSNPGLAGMNEQYF.

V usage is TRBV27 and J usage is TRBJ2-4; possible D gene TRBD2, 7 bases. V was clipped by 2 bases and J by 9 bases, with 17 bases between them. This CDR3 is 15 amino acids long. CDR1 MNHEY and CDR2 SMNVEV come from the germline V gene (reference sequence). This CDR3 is CASSLRGAGRIIQYF. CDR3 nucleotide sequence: TGTGCCAGCAGTTTACGGGGGGCGGGGAGGATCATTCAGTACTTC.

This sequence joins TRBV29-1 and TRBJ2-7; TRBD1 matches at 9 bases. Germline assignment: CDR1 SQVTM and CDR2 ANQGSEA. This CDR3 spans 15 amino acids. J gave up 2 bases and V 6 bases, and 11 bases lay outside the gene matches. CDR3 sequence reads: CSVGRTGALTYEQYF. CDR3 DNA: TGCAGCGTGGGCCGGACAGGGGCACTTACCTACGAGCAGTACTTC.

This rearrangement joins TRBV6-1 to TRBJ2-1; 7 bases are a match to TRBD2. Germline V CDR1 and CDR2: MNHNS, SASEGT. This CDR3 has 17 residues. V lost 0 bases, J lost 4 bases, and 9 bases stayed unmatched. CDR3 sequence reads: CASSEACGLADYNEQFF. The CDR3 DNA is TGTGCCAGCAGTGAAGCGTGCGGGCTAGCGGATTACAATGAGCAGTTCTTC.

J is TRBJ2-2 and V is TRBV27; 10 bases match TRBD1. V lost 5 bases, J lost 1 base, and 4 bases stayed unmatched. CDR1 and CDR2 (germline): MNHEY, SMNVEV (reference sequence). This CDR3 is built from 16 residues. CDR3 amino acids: CASSGGQGENTGELFF. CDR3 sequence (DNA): TGTGCCAGCAGTGGTGGACAGGGGGAGAACACCGGGGAGCTGTTTTTT.

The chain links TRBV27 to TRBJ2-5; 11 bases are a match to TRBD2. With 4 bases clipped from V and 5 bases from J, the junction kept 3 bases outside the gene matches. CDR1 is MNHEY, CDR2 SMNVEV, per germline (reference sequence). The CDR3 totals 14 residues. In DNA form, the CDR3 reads TGTGCCAGCAGTTATAGGACTAGCGGGGAGACCCAGTACTTC. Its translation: CASSYRTSGETQYF.

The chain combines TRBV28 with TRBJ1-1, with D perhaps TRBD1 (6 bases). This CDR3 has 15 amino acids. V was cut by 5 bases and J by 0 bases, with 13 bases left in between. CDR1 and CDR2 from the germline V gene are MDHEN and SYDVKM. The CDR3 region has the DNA TGTGCCAGCAGTGAAACGGGACATTTGAACACTGAAGCTTTCTTT. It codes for CASSETGHLNTEAFF.

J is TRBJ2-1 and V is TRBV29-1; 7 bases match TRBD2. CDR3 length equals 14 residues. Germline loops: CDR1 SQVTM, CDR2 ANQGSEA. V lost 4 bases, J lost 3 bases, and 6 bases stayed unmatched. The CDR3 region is CSVGPRDYYNEQFF. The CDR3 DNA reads TGCAGCGTTGGGCCCCGGGACTACTACAATGAGCAGTTCTTC.

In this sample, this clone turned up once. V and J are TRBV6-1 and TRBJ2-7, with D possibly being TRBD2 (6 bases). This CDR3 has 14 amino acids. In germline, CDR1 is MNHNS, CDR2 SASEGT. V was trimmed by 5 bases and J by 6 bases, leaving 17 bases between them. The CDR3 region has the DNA TGTGCCAGCAGTCCCCTCCGGGGGTATGGCGAGCAGTACTTC. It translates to CASSPLRGYGEQYF.

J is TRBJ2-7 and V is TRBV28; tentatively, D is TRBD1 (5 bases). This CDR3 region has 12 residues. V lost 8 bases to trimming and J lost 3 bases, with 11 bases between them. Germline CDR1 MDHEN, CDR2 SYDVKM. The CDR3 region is CASGEDSYEQYF. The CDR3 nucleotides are TGTGCCAGCGGAGAAGACAGCTACGAGCAGTACTTC. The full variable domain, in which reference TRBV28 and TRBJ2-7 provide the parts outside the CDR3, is DVKVTQSSRYLVKRTGEKVFLECVQDMDHENMFWYRQDPGLGLRLIYFSYDVKMKEKGDIPEGYSVSREKKERFSLILESASTNQTSMYLCASGEDSYEQYFGPGTRLTVT.

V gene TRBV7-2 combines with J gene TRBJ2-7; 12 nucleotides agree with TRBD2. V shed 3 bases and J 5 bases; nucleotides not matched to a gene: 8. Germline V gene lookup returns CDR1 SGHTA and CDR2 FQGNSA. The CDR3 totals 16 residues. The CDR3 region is CASSLASGRAPDEQYF. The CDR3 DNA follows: TGTGCCAGCAGCTTGGCTAGCGGGAGGGCCCCCGACGAGCAGTACTTC.

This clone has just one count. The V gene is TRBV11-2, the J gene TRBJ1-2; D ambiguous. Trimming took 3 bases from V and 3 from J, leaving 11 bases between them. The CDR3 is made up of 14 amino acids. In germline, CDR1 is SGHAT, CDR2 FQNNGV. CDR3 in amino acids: CASSFNRTDYGYTF. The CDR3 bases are TGTGCCAGCAGCTTTAATAGAACAGACTATGGCTACACCTTC.

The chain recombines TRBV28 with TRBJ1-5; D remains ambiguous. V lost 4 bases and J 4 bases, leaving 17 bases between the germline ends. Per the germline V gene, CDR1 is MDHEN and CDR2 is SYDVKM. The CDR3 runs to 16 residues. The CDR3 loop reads CASSWPDEGANQPQHF. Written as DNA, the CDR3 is TGTGCCAGCAGTTGGCCAGACGAGGGCGCAAATCAGCCCCAGCATTTT.

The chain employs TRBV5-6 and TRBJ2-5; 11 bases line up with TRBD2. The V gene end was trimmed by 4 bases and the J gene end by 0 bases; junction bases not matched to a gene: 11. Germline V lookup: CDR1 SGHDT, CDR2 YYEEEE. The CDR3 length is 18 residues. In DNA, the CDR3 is TGTGCCAGCAGCGGAGAACGGTTAGCGGGAGGGCACCAAGAGACCCAGTACTTC. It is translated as CASSGERLAGGHQETQYF.

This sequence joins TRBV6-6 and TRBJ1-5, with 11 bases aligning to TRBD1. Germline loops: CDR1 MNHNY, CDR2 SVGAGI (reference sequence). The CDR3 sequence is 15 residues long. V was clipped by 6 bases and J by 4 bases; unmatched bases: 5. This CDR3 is CASRGTGGSNQPQHF. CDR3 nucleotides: TGTGCCAGCAGAGGGACAGGGGGTTCGAATCAGCCCCAGCATTTT.

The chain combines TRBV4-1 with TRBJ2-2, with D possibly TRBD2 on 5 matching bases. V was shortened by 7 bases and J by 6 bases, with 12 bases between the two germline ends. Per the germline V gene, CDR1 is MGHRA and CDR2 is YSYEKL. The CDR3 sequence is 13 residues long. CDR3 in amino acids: CASTNFGAGELFF. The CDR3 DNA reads TGCGCCAGCACAAACTTCGGGGCCGGGGAGCTGTTTTTT.

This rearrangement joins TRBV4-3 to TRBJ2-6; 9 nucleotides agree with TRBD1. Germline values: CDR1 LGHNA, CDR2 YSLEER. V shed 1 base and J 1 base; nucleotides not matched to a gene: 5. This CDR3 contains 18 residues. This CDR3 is CASSQGEGQGSGANVLTF. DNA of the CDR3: TGCGCCAGCAGCCAAGGGGAGGGACAGGGATCTGGGGCCAACGTCCTGACTTTC.

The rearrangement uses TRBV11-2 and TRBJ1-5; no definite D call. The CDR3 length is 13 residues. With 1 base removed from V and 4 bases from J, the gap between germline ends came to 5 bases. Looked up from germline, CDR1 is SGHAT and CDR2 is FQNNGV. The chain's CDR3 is CASSLVRNQPQHF. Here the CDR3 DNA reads TGTGCCAGCAGCTTAGTGAGAAATCAGCCCCAGCATTTT.